The TCR beta chain under discussion was sequenced for a study of Ad26.COV2.S vaccination and SARS-CoV-2 variants. The treatment is: approximately 18 received Ad26.COV2.S at low or high dose, single or two shots; five or six received placebo; per-sample allocation not given. On day 63 after the first injection, vaccine and placebo recipients gave samples. Profiled with immunoSEQ multiplex PCR; TCRdb holds only in-frame clones, not every one. The sample lists roughly 500,000 clones; approximately 88% were seen once. The source material was peripheral blood, sampled in a trial of Ad26.COV2.S vaccine versus placebo. This clonotype originated in a person between 18 and 65 years old who received the Ad26.COV2.S COVID-19 vaccine or a placebo.

CDR3 loop: CSAAGTGQETQYF. The DNA of the CDR3 is TGCAGCGCCGCCGGGACCGGCCAAGAGACCCAGTACTTC. The chain is built from TRBV29-1 and TRBJ2-5, with D perhaps being TRBD1 or TRBD2 (5 bases each). The CDR3 extends over 13 amino acids. The V end lost 7 bases, the J end lost 1 base, and 13 bases lay between the germline ends. Germline lookup yields CDR1 SQVTM and CDR2 ANQGSEA.